The 16 T cell receptor beta chains below all came from one sample that was sequenced in a study of cytomegalovirus exposure and HLA in healthy donors. The primer mix had 60 Vbeta and 13 Jbeta primers. Method: immunoSEQ multiplex PCR; TCRdb's copy keeps in-frame clones and lacks some. The table has 100,000 or so clones, 74% seen once. Input material: PBMCs. The receptor source for this set is a human donor in good health.

The chain is built from TRBV2 and TRBJ1-5, with D perhaps matching TRBD1 (5 bases). The CDR3 contains 14 residues. The germline V gene has CDR1 SNHLY and CDR2 FYNNEI. V lost 8 bases and J lost 2, with 13 bases in between. CDR3 protein: CASSGHAGNQPQHF. CDR3 nucleotides: TGTGCCAGCTCAGGGCACGCGGGCAATCAGCCCCAGCATTTT.

The CDR3 spells CASSSTGKPNEKLFF. CDR3 nucleotides: TGTGCCAGCAGCTCCACAGGGAAGCCTAATGAAAAACTGTTTTTT. The chain employs TRBV28 and TRBJ1-4; D possibly corresponds to TRBD1 (6 bases). Germline values: CDR1 MDHEN, CDR2 SYDVKM. Trimming left V 6 bases short and J 3 bases short, with 14 bases between. The CDR3 length is 15 residues.

The rearrangement uses TRBV6-1 and TRBJ2-5, with D possibly being TRBD1 (5 bases). Looked up from germline, CDR1 is MNHNS and CDR2 is SASEGT. V was cut by 1 base and J by 2 bases, with 11 bases left in between. The length of the CDR3 is 15 residues. The CDR3 spells CASSEGWGLQETQYF. In nucleotides, the CDR3 is TGTGCCAGCAGTGAAGGCTGGGGCCTACAAGAGACCCAGTACTTC.

This clone has a handful of counts. This rearrangement joins TRBV18 to TRBJ1-2; D may be TRBD1 (6 bases). The CDR3 covers 11 residues. CDR1 is KGHSH, CDR2 LQKENI, per germline. With 3 bases removed from V and 12 bases from J, the gap between germline ends came to 11 bases. CDR3 loop: CASSPGHPHTF. The CDR3 nucleotides are TGTGCCAGCTCACCGGGACATCCACACACCTTC.

CDR3 nucleotide sequence: TGCAGCGTTGACGCACGTCTAGAGGGGGGGACAGATACGCAGTATTTT. As protein: CSVDARLEGGTDTQYF. This chain uses TRBV29-1 with TRBJ2-3; perhaps TRBD2 as D (7 bases). The length of the CDR3 is 16 residues. Trimming left V 3 bases short and J 3 bases short, with 19 bases between. Germline loops: CDR1 SQVTM, CDR2 ANQGSEA.

The chain carries TRBV5-1 and TRBJ2-7; D possibly corresponds to TRBD2 (5 bases). V was trimmed by 4 bases and J by 5 bases, leaving 19 bases between them. This CDR3 is built from 15 residues. Germline lookup yields CDR1 SGHRS and CDR2 YFSETQ. In DNA, the CDR3 is TGCGCCAGCAGCCCCTGGACGCCTAGCTACGACGAGCAGTACTTC. Amino acids: CASSPWTPSYDEQYF.

In its sample, this clone was seen once. This chain links TRBV30 with TRBJ2-5; weak D call: TRBD2 (5 bases). V lost 2 bases and J 11 bases, leaving 24 bases between the germline ends. Germline V gives CDR1 GTSNPN, CDR2 SVGIG (reference sequence). The CDR3 is 15 amino acids. CDR3 bases: TGTGCCTGGAGTCTCCCCCGATCCTATCCGAGGGAGCAGTACTTC. This translates into CAWSLPRSYPREQYF.

The chain recombines TRBV28 with TRBJ1-2, with D hard to call. This CDR3 comprises 12 residues. Trimming removed 2 bases from V and 4 bases from J, with 5 bases in between. Germline V CDR1 and CDR2: MDHEN, SYDVKM. Here the CDR3 reads CASSLRVYGYTF. The CDR3, as DNA: TGTGCCAGCAGTTTACGGGTCTATGGCTACACCTTC.

The chain is built from TRBV27 and TRBJ2-1; 14 positions agree with TRBD2. Germline V gene data show CDR1 as MNHEY and CDR2 as SMNVEV (reference sequence). CDR3 length: 15 amino acids. V was clipped by 5 bases and J by 5 bases; unmatched bases: 2. The CDR3 coding sequence is TGTGCCAGCAGTCGACTAGCGGGAGGGAACAATGAGCAGTTCTTC. Protein sequence: CASSRLAGGNNEQFF.

This chain connects TRBV5-1 to TRBJ2-2, with D possibly being TRBD2 (6 bases). Trimming shortened V by 7 bases and J by 5 bases, and 15 bases separated the two germline ends. This CDR3 is 14 amino acids long. CDR1 SGHRS and CDR2 YFSETQ come from the germline V gene. CDR3 protein: CASLLTGGTGELFF. The CDR3 nucleotides are TGCGCCAGCCTCCTGACTGGGGGGACCGGGGAGCTGTTTTTT.

This sequence joins TRBV7-7 and TRBJ1-1; no clear D. Germline assignment: CDR1 SSHAT and CDR2 FNYEAQ (reference sequence). The germline V and J ends were trimmed by 6 bases and 11 bases, with 25 bases remaining between them. This CDR3 comprises 15 residues. This chain's CDR3 is CASSSTSWAPREAFF. DNA for the CDR3: TGTGCCAGCAGTTCTACATCCTGGGCCCCACGAGAGGCTTTCTTT.

V usage is TRBV4-3 and J usage is TRBJ1-4; TRBD1 aligns across 7 bases. This CDR3 is 15 amino acids long. CDR1 is LGHNA, CDR2 YSLEER, per germline. V shed 4 bases, J shed 8 bases, and the junction held 10 bases outside the gene matches. CDR3: CASSRQTGTAEKLFF. CDR3 in DNA: TGCGCCAGCAGCCGCCAGACCGGGACAGCAGAAAAACTGTTTTTT.

V usage is TRBV6-6 and J usage is TRBJ1-4; the D gene is possibly TRBD1 (5 bases). Trimming removed 6 bases from V and 8 bases from J, with 13 bases in between. This CDR3 comprises 13 residues. The germline V gene has CDR1 MNHNY and CDR2 SVGAGI (reference sequence). The DNA for the CDR3 is TGTGCCAGCAGGGGCAGGGTTGGGGAAAAACTGTTTTTT. Translating it yields CASRGRVGEKLFF.

The V and J genes are TRBV7-9 and TRBJ1-1; D not certain. Germline V CDR1 and CDR2: SEHNR, FQNEAQ (reference sequence). V was pared by 2 bases and J by 0 bases, with 16 bases between. The CDR3 consists of 17 residues. CDR3 sequence reads: CASSLNSGRIMNTEAFF. CDR3 DNA sequence: TGTGCCAGCAGCTTAAACTCTGGCAGGATAATGAACACTGAAGCTTTCTTT.

This chain links TRBV7-9 with TRBJ2-7; possible D gene TRBD2, 5 bases. The germline gives CDR1 SEHNR, CDR2 FQNEAQ (reference sequence). This CDR3 comprises 14 residues. V lost 1 base and J lost 7, with 14 bases in between. Here the CDR3 reads CASSLVGPSGEQYF. The CDR3, as DNA: TGTGCCAGCAGCTTAGTTGGGCCTTCGGGAGAGCAGTACTTC.

This clone has more than one count but fewer than ten. The J gene is TRBJ2-7, the V gene TRBV9; maybe TRBD2 (6 bases). The CDR3 loop spans 13 amino acids. Germline values: CDR1 SGDLS, CDR2 YYNGEE. V was shortened by 4 bases and J by 5 bases, with 13 bases between the two germline ends. The CDR3 is CASSRTTGHEQYF. CDR3 bases: TGTGCCAGCAGCCGGACTACGGGCCACGAGCAGTACTTC.